A single sample is the source of the 14 T cell receptor beta chains below, sequenced in a study of T cells in Graves' hyperthyroidism and ophthalmopathy. Amplification targeted TCR beta CDR3 regions from RNA transcripts. HTBI primers were used for first-round RT-PCR of the TCR CDR3. TCRdb itself ran the multiplex PCR reads through MiXCR, one entry per CDR3 protein. The sample has a few hundred thousand distinct CDR3 sequences; about 19% are singletons. The sample comprised blood. The source of these receptors is a man aged 50-60 years with Graves' ophthalmopathy.

This clonotype turned up a few times. The chain joins TRBV30 to TRBJ1-2, with 9 bases aligning to TRBD1. CDR1 GTSNPN and CDR2 SVGIG come from the germline V gene (reference sequence). This CDR3 is 14 amino acids long. V shed 2 bases and J 3 bases; nucleotides not matched to a gene: 4. CDR3 region: CAWSTGGADYGYTF. CDR3 nucleotides: TGTGCCTGGAGTACAGGGGGCGCGGACTATGGCTACACCTTC.

This clonotype has at least ten counts. J is TRBJ2-4 and V is TRBV5-1; D perhaps matches TRBD2 (5 bases). The CDR3 extends over 16 amino acids. The V and J ends lost 5 bases and 0 bases respectively, with 15 bases between them. Germline lookup yields CDR1 SGHRS and CDR2 YFSETQ. The DNA for the CDR3 is TGCGCCAGCAGTGCGAGGGCAGGACTAGCCAAAAACATTCAGTACTTC. Translation: CASSARAGLAKNIQYF.

This clonotype was seen ten or more times. The J gene is TRBJ2-5, the V gene TRBV4-1, with 9 bases that match TRBD2. Germline V gene lookup returns CDR1 MGHRA and CDR2 YSYEKL. V trimming: 0 bases; J trimming: 1 base; junction bases outside the gene matches: 6. This CDR3 has 17 amino acids. CDR3 DNA: TGCGCCAGCAGCCAAGATTTTAATAGCGGGGGCCAAGAGACCCAGTACTTC. Protein sequence: CASSQDFNSGGQETQYF.

In this sample, this clonotype turned up many times. The J gene is TRBJ2-5, the V gene TRBV29-1, with 8 bases identical to TRBD2. The V gene end was trimmed by 5 bases and the J gene end by 2 bases; junction bases not matched to a gene: 7. The CDR3 consists of 14 residues. Germline lookup yields CDR1 SQVTM and CDR2 ANQGSEA. The CDR3 DNA reads TGCAGCGTTACCCCCGGGGGGGCTCAAGAGACCCAGTACTTC. Amino acids: CSVTPGGAQETQYF.

This clonotype was seen a few times. The chain joins TRBV5-1 to TRBJ2-1, with TRBD1 identical over 11 bases. There are 14 residues in the CDR3. Germline lookup yields CDR1 SGHRS and CDR2 YFSETQ. Trimming cost V 6 bases and J 9 bases; bases outside gene matches: 8. The CDR3 coding sequence is TGCGCCAGCAACCGGGACAGGGGGTATGGTGAGCAGTTCTTC. It encodes CASNRDRGYGEQFF.

V gene TRBV9 combines with J gene TRBJ1-1, with D maybe TRBD1 (5 bases). Trimming removed 3 bases at V and 0 bases at J, with 12 bases between. In germline, CDR1 is SGDLS, CDR2 YYNGEE. This CDR3 is 15 amino acids long. The CDR3 spells CASSGTEGMNTEAFF. The CDR3 coding sequence is TGTGCCAGCAGCGGAACAGAGGGGATGAACACTGAAGCTTTCTTT.

This chain joins TRBV12-3 or TRBV12-4 and TRBJ2-3, with TRBD2 as a possible D gene (5 bases). The CDR3 is 15 amino acids. V lost 5 bases, J lost 4 bases, and 16 bases lay in between. The CDR3 nucleotides are TGTGCCAGCAGTCCCACCGAGGAGGTCCCAGATACGCAGTATTTT. Its translation is CASSPTEEVPDTQYF.

The rearrangement joins TRBV2 to TRBJ1-5; D uncertain. CDR1 SNHLY and CDR2 FYNNEI come from the germline V gene. V lost 8 bases, J lost 4 bases, and 21 bases lay in between. This CDR3 region has 16 residues. CDR3 sequence: CASEPPGGSGNQPQHF. In DNA form, the CDR3 reads TGTGCCAGCGAACCTCCGGGTGGCTCGGGGAATCAGCCCCAGCATTTT.

This clonotype turned up a few times. This chain connects TRBV15 to TRBJ2-1, with a weak D call TRBD2 (6 bases). V was trimmed by 4 bases and J by 6 bases, leaving 16 bases between them. Germline V gives CDR1 LNHNV, CDR2 YYDKDF (reference sequence). The CDR3 is 15 residues long. This CDR3 is CATSTQSGLINEQFF. In nucleotides, the CDR3 is TGTGCCACCAGCACCCAATCGGGACTTATCAATGAGCAGTTCTTC.

This clonotype was observed many times. This chain links TRBV2 with TRBJ2-7, with 7 bases that match TRBD2. The CDR3 contains 14 residues. CDR1 is SNHLY, CDR2 FYNNEI, per germline. J was trimmed by 5 bases and V by 5 bases; bases with no gene match: 9. The chain's CDR3 is CASSSGAGVHEQYF. In DNA, the CDR3 is TGTGCCAGCAGTTCCGGGGCGGGAGTCCACGAGCAGTACTTC.

In its sample, this clonotype was seen a few times. V and J are TRBV20-1 and TRBJ1-1; TRBD1 agrees at 8 bases. The J segment lost 2 bases and the V segment lost 6 bases, leaving 8 bases of the junction unmatched. This CDR3 is built from 14 residues. Germline V gives CDR1 DFQATT, CDR2 SNEGSKA (reference sequence). The CDR3 here is CSAFAGTGNTEAFF. CDR3 nucleotides: TGCAGTGCCTTCGCCGGGACAGGTAACACTGAAGCTTTCTTT.

With regard to this clonotype: This may be a read error: a much more frequent sequence differs by one nucleotide. V gene TRBV28 combines with J gene TRBJ1-2; 9 bases align to TRBD1. This CDR3 spans 14 amino acids. Germline V gives CDR1 MDHEN, CDR2 SYDVKM. Here the CDR3 reads CAGSPDRGVRGYTF. The CDR3 DNA sequence: TGTGCCGGCAGTCCGGACAGGGGCGTGCGTGGCTACACCTTC.

A few counts support this clonotype. The chain combines TRBV30 with TRBJ2-1, with a possible D match to TRBD2 (5 bases). Deletions cut 0 bases from V and 15 bases from J, with 15 bases between. Germline CDR1 and CDR2: GTSNPN and SVGIG (reference sequence). The length of the CDR3 is 12 residues. This chain's CDR3 is CAWSVNGGLGFF. CDR3 bases: TGTGCCTGGAGTGTAAATGGCGGACTGGGGTTCTTC.

Concerning this clonotype: One junction end disagrees with the germline gene, perhaps due to a read error. For the CDR3, the DNA is TGTGCCAGCAGCCAAACACCGCTAGCGCAAGGGGGGGAGACCCAGTACTTC. This gives the protein CASSQTPLAQGGETQYF. The chain uses TRBV4-1 and TRBJ2-5; D tentatively fits TRBD1 or TRBD2 (6 bases each). The CDR3 runs 17 residues. The germline V gene has CDR1 MGHRA and CDR2 YSYEKL.